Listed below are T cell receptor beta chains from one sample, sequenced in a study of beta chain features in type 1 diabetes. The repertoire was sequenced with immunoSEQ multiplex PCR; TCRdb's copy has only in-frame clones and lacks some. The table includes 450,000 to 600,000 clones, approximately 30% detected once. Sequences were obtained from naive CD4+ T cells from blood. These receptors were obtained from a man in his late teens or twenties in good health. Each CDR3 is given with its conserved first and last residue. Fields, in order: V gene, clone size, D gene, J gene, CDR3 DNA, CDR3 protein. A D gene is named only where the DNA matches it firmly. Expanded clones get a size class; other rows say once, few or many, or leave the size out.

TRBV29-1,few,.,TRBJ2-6,TGCAGCTCCCTCTCTGGGGCCAACGTCCTGACTTTC,CSSLSGANVLTF
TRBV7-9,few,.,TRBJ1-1,TGTGCCAGCAGCCTCTGGACATCAGGCAAGAACACTGAAGCTTTCTTT,CASSLWTSGKNTEAFF
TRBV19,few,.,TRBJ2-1,TGTGCCAGTAGTATAGTTCCTAGCTATGAGCAGTTCTTC,CASSIVPSYEQFF
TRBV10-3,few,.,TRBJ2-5,TGTGCCATCAGTGGTCAGGGACTCGGAGAGACCCAGTACTTC,CAISGQGLGETQYF
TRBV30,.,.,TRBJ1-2,TGTGCCTGGACAGAAAACTATGGCTACACCTTC,CAWTENYGYTF
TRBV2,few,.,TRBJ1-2,TGTGCCAGCAGGGCAACAGAGTTCTATGGCTACACCTTC,CASRATEFYGYTF
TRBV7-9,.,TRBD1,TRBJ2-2,TGTGCCAGCAGCAGGACAGGGGGCACCGGGGAGCTGTTTTTT,CASSRTGGTGELFF
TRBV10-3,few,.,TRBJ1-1,TGTGCCTCCGAGGGGCAGTCGGGGACTGAAGCTTTCTTT,CASEGQSGTEAFF
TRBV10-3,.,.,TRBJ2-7,TGTGCCATCAGTGTACGGGCAGGGGCCTACGAGCAGTACTTC,CAISVRAGAYEQYF
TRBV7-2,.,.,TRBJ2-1,TGTGCCAGCAGCTTAGATTTAGGCTTTGATGAGCAGTTCTTC,CASSLDLGFDEQFF
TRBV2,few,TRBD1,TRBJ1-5,TGTGCCAGCAGTGCCGGGACAGAGAATCAGCCCCAGCATTTT,CASSAGTENQPQHF
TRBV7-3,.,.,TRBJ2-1,TGTGCCAGCAGCTCAACGACTGTAACTGAGCAGTTCTTC,CASSSTTVTEQFF
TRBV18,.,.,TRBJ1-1,TGTGCCAGCTCACCACGGGCAACTGAAGCTTTCTTT,CASSPRATEAFF
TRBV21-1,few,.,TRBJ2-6,TGTGCCAGCAGCAAAGATGGCAGCTCTGGGGCCAACGTCCTGACTTTC,CASSKDGSSGANVLTF
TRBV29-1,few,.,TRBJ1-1,TGCAGCGTTGACAGGGTATTGAACACTGAAGCTTTCTTT,CSVDRVLNTEAFF
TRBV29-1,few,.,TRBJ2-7,TGCAGCGTAAAGCGGGCCCCCTACGAGCAGTACTTC,CSVKRAPYEQYF
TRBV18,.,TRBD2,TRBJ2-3,TGTGCCAGCTCACCACCTAGCGGGACTAGCACAGATACGCAGTATTTT,CASSPPSGTSTDTQYF
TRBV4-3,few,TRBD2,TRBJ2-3,TGCGCCAGCAGCCAAGGTGGACTAGCGGGCACAGATACGCAGTATTTT,CASSQGGLAGTDTQYF
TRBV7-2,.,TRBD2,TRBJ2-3,TGTGCCAGCAGCTTTAGTAGCGGGAGGGCCGGCGATACGCAGTATTTT,CASSFSSGRAGDTQYF
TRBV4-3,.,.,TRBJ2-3,TGCGCCAGCAGCCAAGATCCTGGTACAGATACGCAGTATTTT,CASSQDPGTDTQYF
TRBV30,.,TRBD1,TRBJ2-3,TGTGCCTGGAGTACGGGACAGCCTAAGTTAGATACGCAGTATTTT,CAWSTGQPKLDTQYF
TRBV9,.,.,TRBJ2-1,TGTGCCAGCAGCGCGACCCCTTATAATCAGGGGGAGCAGTTCTTC,CASSATPYNQGEQFF
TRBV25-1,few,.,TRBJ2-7,TGTGCCAGCAGTGAACACGAGCAGTACTTC,CASSEHEQYF
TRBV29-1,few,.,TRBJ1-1,TGCAGCGCCCTCGCGGCTCCCCCGAACACTGAAGCTTTCTTT,CSALAAPPNTEAFF